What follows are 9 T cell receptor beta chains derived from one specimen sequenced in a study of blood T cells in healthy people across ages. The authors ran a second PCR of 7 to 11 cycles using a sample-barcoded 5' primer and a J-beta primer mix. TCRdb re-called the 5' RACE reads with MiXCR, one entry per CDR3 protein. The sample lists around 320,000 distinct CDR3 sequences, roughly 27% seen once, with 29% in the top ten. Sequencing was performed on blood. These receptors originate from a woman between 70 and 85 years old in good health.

The CDR3 loop reads CASSDPRTGDPCSGRVYEQYF. For the CDR3, the DNA is TGTGCCAGCAGTGACCCCCGGACAGGGGACCCTTGTAGCGGGAGAGTCTACGAGCAGTACTTC. The gene calls are TRBV6-4 and TRBJ2-7; the D gene could be TRBD1 or TRBD2 (9 bases each). The CDR3 sequence is 21 residues long. The V end was cut by 2 bases, the J end by 3 bases, with 32 bases between. From germline, CDR1 is MRHNA and CDR2 SNTAGT.

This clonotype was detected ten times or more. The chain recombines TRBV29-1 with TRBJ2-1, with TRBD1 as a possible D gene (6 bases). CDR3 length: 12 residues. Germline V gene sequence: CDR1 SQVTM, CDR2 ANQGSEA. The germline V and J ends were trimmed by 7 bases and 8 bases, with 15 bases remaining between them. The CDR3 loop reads CSAGQKRHEQFF. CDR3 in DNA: TGCAGCGCCGGACAGAAGAGGCATGAGCAGTTCTTC.

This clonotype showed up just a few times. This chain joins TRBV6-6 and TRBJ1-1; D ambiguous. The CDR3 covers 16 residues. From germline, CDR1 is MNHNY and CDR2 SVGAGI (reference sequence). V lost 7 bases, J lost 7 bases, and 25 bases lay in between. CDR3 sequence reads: CASNSIRADDGVEAFF. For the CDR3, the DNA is TGTGCCAGCAATTCCATCCGGGCAGATGACGGAGTTGAAGCTTTCTTT.

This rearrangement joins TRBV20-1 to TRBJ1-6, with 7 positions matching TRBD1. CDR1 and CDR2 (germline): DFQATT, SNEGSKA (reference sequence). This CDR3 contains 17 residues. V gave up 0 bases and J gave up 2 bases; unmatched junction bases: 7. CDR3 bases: TGCAGTGCTAGAGATTTTAGGGGGCCAGCCTATAATTCACCCCTCCACTTT. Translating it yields CSARDFRGPAYNSPLHF.

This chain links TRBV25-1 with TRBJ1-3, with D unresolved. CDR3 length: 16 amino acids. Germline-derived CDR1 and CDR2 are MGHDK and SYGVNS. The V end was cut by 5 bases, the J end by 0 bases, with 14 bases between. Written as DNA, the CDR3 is TGTGCCAGCAGTAGCCGTCCGGCGACCTCTGGAAACACCATATATTTT. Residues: CASSSRPATSGNTIYF.

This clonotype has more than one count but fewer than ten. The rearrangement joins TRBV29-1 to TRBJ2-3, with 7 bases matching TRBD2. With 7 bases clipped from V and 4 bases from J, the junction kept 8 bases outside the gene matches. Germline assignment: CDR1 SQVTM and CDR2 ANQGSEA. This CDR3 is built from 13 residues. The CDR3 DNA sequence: TGCAGCGGTAGCGGGTCAGGCGCAGATACGCAGTATTTT. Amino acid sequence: CSGSGSGADTQYF.

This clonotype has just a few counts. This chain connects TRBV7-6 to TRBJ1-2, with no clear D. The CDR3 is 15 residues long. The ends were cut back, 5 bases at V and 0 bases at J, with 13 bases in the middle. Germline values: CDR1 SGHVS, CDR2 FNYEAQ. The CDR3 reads CASSPTEAANYGYTF. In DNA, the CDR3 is TGTGCCAGCAGCCCGACGGAGGCTGCTAACTATGGCTACACCTTC.

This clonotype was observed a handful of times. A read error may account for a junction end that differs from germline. The CDR3 region is CASSLGGTTDEKLFF. The CDR3 DNA is TGCGCCAGCAGCTTGGGAGGGACAACTGATGAAAAACTGTTTTTT. V and J are TRBV5-1 and TRBJ1-4; D is perhaps TRBD1 (6 bases). The CDR3 has 15 amino acids. The germline V gene encodes CDR1 SGHRS and CDR2 YFSETQ.

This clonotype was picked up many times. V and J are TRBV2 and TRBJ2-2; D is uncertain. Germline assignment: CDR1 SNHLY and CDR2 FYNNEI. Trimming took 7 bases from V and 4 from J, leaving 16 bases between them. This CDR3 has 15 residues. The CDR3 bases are TGTGCCAGCAAGTTTACGAGTTCGGGCACCGGGGAGCTGTTTTTT. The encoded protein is CASKFTSSGTGELFF.